The rows below give T cell receptor beta chains drawn from one sample of a study of T-cell reconstitution after alpha-beta-depleted transplantation in children. Each CDR3 protein gets one entry after TCRdb re-called the PCR reads with MiXCR. The sample lists 550,000 to 800,000 distinct CDR3 sequences, around 14% occurring once. Sequenced material: PBMCs, taken before TCRalphabeta/CD19-depleted stem cell transplant. Every receptor here comes from a girl aged 2 to 9 with congenital amegakaryocytic thrombocytopenia, due to receive a stem cell transplant. The CDR3 runs from the conserved cysteine through the conserved F or W. A D gene is named only where the DNA matches it firmly. A clone size is listed for some rows: how often the clone was seen (once, few, many), or a class if it is expanded.

>TRBJ1-1|TRBD1|TRBV7-6|NA
TGTGCCAGCAGCTCCTCGACAGGGCAGGGAGGTGAAGCTTTCTTT
CASSSSTGQGGEAFF
>TRBJ1-1|NA|TRBV28|NA
TGTGCCAGCAGGGACAACATGAACACTGAAGCTTTCTTT
CASRDNMNTEAFF
>TRBJ2-1|TRBD2|TRBV20-1|many
TGCAGTGCTAACCTAGCGGGAAAGGGCTATGAGCAGTTCTTC
CSANLAGKGYEQFF
>TRBJ2-5|NA|TRBV12-3/TRBV12-4|NA
TGTGCCAGCAGCTCGAAGTGGGCCCTCCGAAAAGAGACCCAGTACTTC
CASSSKWALRKETQYF
>TRBJ2-7|NA|TRBV12-3/TRBV12-4|many
TGTGCCAGCAGTCAACCGCTCCGGGGTGGGCCCTACGAGCAGTACTTC
CASSQPLRGGPYEQYF
>TRBJ2-5|NA|TRBV5-1|NA
TGCGCCAGCAGCATGACTACGGAACAAGAGACCCAGTACTTC
CASSMTTEQETQYF
>TRBJ1-3|NA|TRBV6-1|NA
TGTGCCACCATATCGGGTTACGGAAACACCTTATATTTT
CATISGYGNTLYF
>TRBJ2-1|TRBD2|TRBV5-6|many
TGTGCCAGCAGCTTGATAGCGGGAGTCAATGAGCAGTTCTTC
CASSLIAGVNEQFF
>TRBJ1-1|NA|TRBV29-1|many
TGCAGCGTCGCCGACAGTAATGCGAACACTGAAGCTTTCTTT
CSVADSNANTEAFF
>TRBJ1-1|NA|TRBV7-9|few
TGTGCCAGCAGCTTGCTATCAAACACTGAAGCTTTCTTT
CASSLLSNTEAFF
>TRBJ2-3|NA|TRBV6-5|many
TGTGCCAGCAAAACTACAGAACAGACGCAGTATTTT
CASKTTEQTQYF
>TRBJ1-5|NA|TRBV18|NA
TGTGCCAGCTCACCGCCAGGCCGGGTAGGCGATCAGCCCCAGCATTTT
CASSPPGRVGDQPQHF
>TRBJ2-1|NA|TRBV7-2|NA
TGTGCCAGCAGCTTACGCGGGACCGATCCCAATGAGCAGTTCTTC
CASSLRGTDPNEQFF
>TRBJ1-1|TRBD1|TRBV12-3/TRBV12-4|few
TGTGCCAGCAGTTCCAAAACAGGGGGCACGACTGAAGCTTTCTTT
CASSSKTGGTTEAFF
>TRBJ1-2|NA|TRBV15|few
TGTGCCACCAGCAGAGCCGGCCTAACAGCCCATGGCTACACCTTC
CATSRAGLTAHGYTF
>TRBJ2-7|TRBD2|TRBV30|NA
TGTGCCTGGAGTGTACTTATGGGAGGGTCCTCCTACGAGCAGTACTTC
CAWSVLMGGSSYEQYF
>TRBJ2-5|NA|TRBV7-2|few
TGTGCCAGCAGCAAACGTTCAGGGAAAGTAGAGACCCAGTACTTC
CASSKRSGKVETQYF
>TRBJ2-7|NA|TRBV10-3|NA
TGTGCCATCAGCGATCCCGGACAGCGCGCGATTTCCTACGAGCAGTACTTC
CAISDPGQRAISYEQYF
>TRBJ2-7|NA|TRBV15|few
TGTGCCACCAGCTCTTCAAGGGAGATCGCCTACGAGCAGTACTTC
CATSSSREIAYEQYF
>TRBJ1-1|TRBD1|TRBV27|many
TGTGCCAGCAGTTCCCCGGGACAGGGAGCGAACACTGAAGCTTTCTTT
CASSSPGQGANTEAFF
>TRBJ2-7|NA|TRBV7-6|few
TGTGCCAGCAGCTCCAGATTAGGGGTCGGTTCCTACGAGCAGTACTTC
CASSSRLGVGSYEQYF
>TRBJ2-1|NA|TRBV11-2|few
TGTGCCAGCAGCTTATCCACTTGGGGCGGGACCAAATACAATGAGCAGTTCTTC
CASSLSTWGGTKYNEQFF
>TRBJ1-2|TRBD1|TRBV29-1|few
TGCAGCGTTGAAGAAGGACAGGGTTGGGGCTACACCTTC
CSVEEGQGWGYTF
>TRBJ1-1|NA|TRBV12-3/TRBV12-4|many
TGTGCCAGCAGCTGGGACGGGCGGAACACTGAAGCTTTCTTT
CASSWDGRNTEAFF
>TRBJ2-1|NA|TRBV5-1|many
TGCGCCAGCAGCTTATTTGGGGTGAAGGGACCCAACGACAATGAGCAGTTCTTC
CASSLFGVKGPNDNEQFF
>TRBJ1-1|NA|TRBV27|NA
TGTGCCAGCAGCCCCTATGGCCTGATCACTGAAGCTTTCTTT
CASSPYGLITEAFF
>TRBJ1-1|NA|TRBV20-1|NA
TGCAGTGCTAGAGTCCCTTCGTTCGGGGGGAGGACTGAAGCTTTCTTT
CSARVPSFGGRTEAFF
>TRBJ2-3|TRBD1|TRBV5-1|NA
TGCGCCAGCAGGAACTGGGACAGGGGGTCCACAGATACGCAGTATTTT
CASRNWDRGSTDTQYF
>TRBJ2-1|NA|TRBV12-3/TRBV12-4|few
TGTGCCAGCAGTTGGGACAGGGAGGCTAGCGGGAGTTTCTACAATGAGCAGTTCTTC
CASSWDREASGSFYNEQFF
>TRBJ1-2|NA|TRBV4-2|few
TGTGCCAGCAGCCAAGCAAGCGCACAGGACTATGGCTACACCTTC
CASSQASAQDYGYTF
>TRBJ2-7|TRBD1|TRBV28|NA
TGTGCCAGCAGTTACCTCCGGGACAGGGGAACCTACGAGCAGTACTTC
CASSYLRDRGTYEQYF
>TRBJ2-4|TRBD1|TRBV6-6|NA
TGTGCCAGCAGAACCGGGACAGATGGCATTCAGTACTTC
CASRTGTDGIQYF
>TRBJ1-5|NA|TRBV12-3/TRBV12-4|many
TGTGCCAGCAGTCGGACAGCAGATCAGCCCCAGCATTTT
CASSRTADQPQHF
>TRBJ1-1|NA|TRBV2|many
TGTGCCAGCAGTGAACTGCCCAACACTGAAGCTTTCTTT
CASSELPNTEAFF
>TRBJ2-4|TRBD2|TRBV5-1|many
TGCGCCAGCAGCTTGGTGCTAGCGGGAGCCAAAAACATTCAGTACTTC
CASSLVLAGAKNIQYF
>TRBJ2-1|TRBD2|TRBV30|few
TGTGCCTGGGCTAGCGGGGTGCAGGGTGAGCAGTTCTTC
CAWASGVQGEQFF
>TRBJ2-7|TRBD2|TRBV5-1|few
TGCGCCAGCAGCTATGGGACTAGCGGGAGTCGAGACGAGCAGTACTTC
CASSYGTSGSRDEQYF
>TRBJ2-7|NA|TRBV28|few
TGTGCCAGCATTGACGGGGGTAGACGTACCTACGAGCAGTACTTC
CASIDGGRRTYEQYF
>TRBJ2-2|NA|TRBV5-1|few
TGCGCCAGCAGCTTGGAGGCTGGCAGCGGGGAGCTGTTTTTT
CASSLEAGSGELFF
>TRBJ2-7|NA|TRBV12-3/TRBV12-4|NA
TGTGCCAGCAGTCCGTTCAGGAGCGACGAGCAGTACTTC
CASSPFRSDEQYF
>TRBJ2-3|TRBD2|TRBV10-3|many
TGTGCCATCAGTGAGTTGGCGGCGGGGGGAACCGGCACAGATACGCAGTATTTT
CAISELAAGGTGTDTQYF